The 32 T cell receptor beta chains below all came from one sample that was sequenced in a study of T cell changes during pregnancy in multiple sclerosis. The table came from immunoSEQ multiplex PCR; TCRdb's copy has only in-frame clones and leaves some out. The sample yields tens of thousands of clones, over 85% seen once. Here the sequenced sample was peripheral blood, taken in the third trimester of pregnancy. These receptors originate from a female donor with multiple sclerosis, enrolled in a pregnancy study.

The chain combines TRBV14 with TRBJ2-7; tentatively, D is TRBD2 (5 bases). Germline V gene lookup returns CDR1 SGHDN and CDR2 FVKESK. V was clipped by 3 bases and J by 2 bases, with 14 bases between them. The CDR3 extends over 15 amino acids. CDR3 coding DNA: TGTGCCAGCAGCCACCTTTGGAGGCTTCCCTACGAGCAGTACTTC. It codes for CASSHLWRLPYEQYF.

J is TRBJ1-5 and V is TRBV28; TRBD1 is a possible D gene (6 bases). Germline values: CDR1 MDHEN, CDR2 SYDVKM. This CDR3 region has 17 residues. Trimming removed 3 bases from V and 2 bases from J, with 17 bases in between. CDR3 in amino acids: CASSLGARGEGNQPQHF. CDR3 in DNA: TGTGCCAGCAGTTTGGGGGCCAGGGGAGAGGGCAATCAGCCCCAGCATTTT. The full variable domain, in which reference TRBV28 and TRBJ1-5 provide the parts outside the CDR3, is DVKVTQSSRYLVKRTGEKVFLECVQDMDHENMFWYRQDPGLGLRLIYFSYDVKMKEKGDIPEGYSVSREKKERFSLILESASTNQTSMYLCASSLGARGEGNQPQHFGDGTRLSIL.

The rearrangement joins TRBV5-1 to TRBJ1-1, with D unclear. The CDR3 totals 15 residues. Trimming shortened V by 0 bases and J by 0 bases, and 9 bases separated the two germline ends. The germline V gene encodes CDR1 SGHRS and CDR2 YFSETQ. The CDR3 DNA is TGCGCCAGCAGCTTGGTTGCAGGAATGAACACTGAAGCTTTCTTT. Amino acid sequence: CASSLVAGMNTEAFF.

V is TRBV7-2 and J is TRBJ2-5; D perhaps matches TRBD1 (6 bases). Trimming stripped 5 bases from V and 5 bases from J, with 12 bases between. CDR3 length: 13 amino acids. Germline V CDR1 and CDR2: SGHTA, FQGNSA. CDR3 residues: CASSAYREETQYF. The CDR3 region has the DNA TGTGCCAGCAGCGCCTACAGGGAGGAGACCCAGTACTTC. Full variable domain (remainder filled in from reference TRBV7-2 and TRBJ2-5): GAGVSQSPSNKVTEKGKDVELRCDPISGHTALYWYRQSLGQGLEFLIYFQGNSAPDKSGLPSDRFSAERTGGSVSTLTIQRTQQEDSAVYLCASSAYREETQYFGPGTRLLVL.

The chain recombines TRBV18 with TRBJ2-7; D ambiguous. The CDR3 runs to 12 residues. The V end lost 1 base, the J end lost 5 bases, and 6 bases lay between the germline ends. The germline V gene encodes CDR1 KGHSH and CDR2 LQKENI. As DNA, the CDR3 is TGTGCCAGCTCACCACTGGGCGACGAGCAGTACTTC. Translation gives CASSPLGDEQYF.

For the CDR3, the DNA is TGCGCCAGCAGCTTCGACGCAGGGGAGGGTCAGCCCCAGCATTTT. Residues: CASSFDAGEGQPQHF. The rearrangement uses TRBV5-1 and TRBJ1-5; D is perhaps TRBD1 (6 bases). There are 15 residues in the CDR3. Germline lookup yields CDR1 SGHRS and CDR2 YFSETQ. Trimming removed 2 bases from V and 6 bases from J, with 15 bases in between.

The rearrangement joins TRBV6-5 to TRBJ1-1; 7 positions match TRBD1. The CDR3 is made up of 14 amino acids. Trimming at V came to 7 bases and at J to 3 bases, leaving 8 bases not matched to a gene. Germline V gene data show CDR1 as MNHEY and CDR2 as SVGAGI. CDR3 in amino acids: CASIPTGSYTEAFF. CDR3 DNA: TGTGCCAGCATTCCGACAGGGAGCTACACTGAAGCTTTCTTT.

The chain uses TRBV4-2 and TRBJ2-3; 7 positions match TRBD2. There are 17 residues in the CDR3. J gave up 1 base and V 0 bases, and 7 bases lay outside the gene matches. Germline assignment: CDR1 LGHNA and CDR2 YNFKEQ. The CDR3 protein is CASSQDLAGAGTDTQYF. The DNA for the CDR3 is TGTGCCAGCAGCCAAGACCTCGCGGGAGCGGGCACAGATACGCAGTATTTT.

The chain carries TRBV5-1 and TRBJ1-2; 10 positions match TRBD1. Germline V CDR1 and CDR2: SGHRS, YFSETQ. The CDR3 runs to 16 residues. After removal of 4 bases from V and 7 bases from J, the junction contained 13 bases not matched to a gene. The CDR3 bases are TGCGCCAGCAGCCCTACCGGGACAGGGGCCACCGGTGGCTACACCTTC. This codes for CASSPTGTGATGGYTF.

V usage is TRBV28 and J usage is TRBJ2-3; no firm D call. Germline V gene sequence: CDR1 MDHEN, CDR2 SYDVKM. The V gene lost 1 base and the J gene lost 1 base, with 9 bases spanning the gap. The CDR3 spans 15 residues. CDR3 nucleotide sequence: TGTGCCAGCAGTTTATCAGGTAGAGGCACAGATACGCAGTATTTT. It is translated as CASSLSGRGTDTQYF. Filled out from reference TRBV28 and TRBJ2-3, the complete variable domain reads DVKVTQSSRYLVKRTGEKVFLECVQDMDHENMFWYRQDPGLGLRLIYFSYDVKMKEKGDIPEGYSVSREKKERFSLILESASTNQTSMYLCASSLSGRGTDTQYFGPGTRLTVL.

Here the CDR3 DNA reads TGTGCCAGCAGAAAGACAGGATACGAGCAGTACTTC. It is translated as CASRKTGYEQYF. This rearrangement joins TRBV27 to TRBJ2-7; perhaps TRBD1 as D (6 bases). V gave up 6 bases and J gave up 4 bases, with 10 bases separating them. This CDR3 is built from 12 residues. Looked up from germline, CDR1 is MNHEY and CDR2 is SMNVEV (reference sequence).

In DNA form, the CDR3 reads TGTGCCAGCAGTGGACATTTAGGGGAAACGAACACTGAAGCTTTCTTT. This codes for CASSGHLGETNTEAFF. The chain couples TRBV25-1 to TRBJ1-1; D may be TRBD1 (5 bases). V shed 4 bases and J shed 1 base, with 16 bases lying between them. The CDR3 is 16 amino acids. Looked up from germline, CDR1 is MGHDK and CDR2 is SYGVNS.

The J gene is TRBJ2-5, the V gene TRBV4-3; TRBD2 matches 7 bases. The V segment lost 0 bases and the J segment 5 bases; nucleotides outside the gene matches: 6. This CDR3 comprises 15 residues. Germline V lookup: CDR1 LGHNA, CDR2 YSLEER. In DNA, the CDR3 is TGCGCCAGCAGCCAAGATTTACTGGGGGGGGAGACCCAGTACTTC. This sequence encodes CASSQDLLGGETQYF.

The chain is built from TRBV2 and TRBJ1-1; TRBD1 agrees at 9 bases. The CDR3 totals 13 residues. Germline-derived CDR1 and CDR2 are SNHLY and FYNNEI. Germline trimming cut 10 bases from V and 2 bases from J; bases unmatched to any gene: 5. CDR3: CATSGQGNTEAFF. The CDR3 coding sequence is TGTGCCACCTCGGGACAGGGAAACACTGAAGCTTTCTTT.

The chain employs TRBV10-1 and TRBJ2-1, with a weak D call TRBD2 (5 bases). The germline CDR1 and CDR2 sequences are WNHNN and SYGVQD (reference sequence). Trimming removed 0 bases at V and 0 bases at J, with 9 bases between. There are 16 residues in the CDR3. The CDR3 loop reads CASSESGGSSYNEQFF. DNA of the CDR3: TGCGCCAGCAGTGAGTCTGGAGGCAGCTCCTACAATGAGCAGTTCTTC.

The gene calls are TRBV10-3 and TRBJ1-5; D gene unclear. Germline V gene lookup returns CDR1 ENHRY and CDR2 SYGVKD. There are 15 residues in the CDR3. V lost 3 bases to trimming and J lost 5 bases, with 14 bases between them. The CDR3 region has the DNA TGTGCCATCAGTGACCCAGGCCGAGCCGATCAGCCCCAGCATTTT. Protein product: CAISDPGRADQPQHF.

The chain recombines TRBV4-3 with TRBJ2-7; D uncertain. From germline, CDR1 is LGHNA and CDR2 YSLEER. The germline V and J ends were trimmed by 0 bases and 3 bases, with 12 bases remaining between them. There are 15 residues in the CDR3. The CDR3 here is CASSQDISENYEQYF. The CDR3 DNA is TGCGCCAGCAGCCAAGATATATCGGAGAACTACGAGCAGTACTTC.

This clone appeared a single time. The chain joins TRBV27 to TRBJ2-5, with 7 bases aligning to TRBD1. The germline gives CDR1 MNHEY, CDR2 SMNVEV (reference sequence). The CDR3 totals 14 residues. V gave up 4 bases and J gave up 4 bases; unmatched junction bases: 6. CDR3 DNA: TGTGCCAGCAGTTCCGGGGACAGACCAGAGACCCAGTACTTC. Translated: CASSSGDRPETQYF.

V usage is TRBV7-2 and J usage is TRBJ2-2, with a tentative D call TRBD2 (5 bases). Germline V gene sequence: CDR1 SGHTA, CDR2 FQGNSA. This CDR3 has 14 amino acids. Trimming took off 1 base at V and 8 bases at J, with 11 bases between the two ends. The CDR3 reads CASSLGGNVGELFF. CDR3 nucleotides: TGTGCCAGCAGCTTAGGAGGGAATGTAGGGGAGCTGTTTTTT.

This clone was seen only a few times. The chain employs TRBV6-4 and TRBJ1-5; 8 bases map to TRBD1. The CDR3 runs to 14 residues. Germline assignment: CDR1 MRHNA and CDR2 SNTAGT. J gave up 6 bases and V 5 bases, and 6 bases lay outside the gene matches. CDR3 in DNA: TGTGCCAGCAGTTACACAGGGGGAAGTCAGCCCCAGCATTTT. Its translation: CASSYTGGSQPQHF.

J is TRBJ1-2 and V is TRBV6-5; the match to TRBD1 covers 7 bases. Germline V CDR1 and CDR2: MNHEY, SVGAGI. Losses at the gene ends were 5 bases for V and 5 bases for J; bases not matched to a gene: 8. The length of the CDR3 is 14 residues. The CDR3 protein is CASSPRGRGYGYTF. The CDR3 bases are TGTGCCAGCAGTCCCCGGGGCAGGGGGTATGGCTACACCTTC.

CDR3 DNA: TGTGCCAGCAGCTTGGGTCGGGGTTATCGGACCTCTGGGGCCAACGTCCTGACTTTC. This encodes CASSLGRGYRTSGANVLTF. The genes are TRBV5-6 and TRBJ2-6; maybe TRBD2 (5 bases). This CDR3 is 19 amino acids long. The ends were cut back, 0 bases at V and 0 bases at J, with 16 bases in the middle. The germline gives CDR1 SGHDT, CDR2 YYEEEE.

The chain joins TRBV19 to TRBJ1-5, with a weak D call TRBD1 (6 bases). CDR1 LNHDA and CDR2 SQIVND come from the germline V gene (reference sequence). This CDR3 region has 14 residues. Trimming removed 3 bases at V and 7 bases at J, with 13 bases between. The DNA for the CDR3 is TGTGCCAGTAGTATCAGGGGTTTGGGACAGCCCCAGCATTTT. Its translation is CASSIRGLGQPQHF.

Here the CDR3 reads CASSLTLYEQYF. The CDR3 DNA reads TGTGCCAGCAGCTTGACTCTCTACGAGCAGTACTTC. The chain combines TRBV7-2 with TRBJ2-7; D is unresolved. The ends were cut back, 3 bases at V and 3 bases at J, with 6 bases in the middle. Germline CDR1 is SGHTA and CDR2 is FQGNSA. This CDR3 region has 12 residues. Full variable domain (rest looked up from reference TRBV7-2 and TRBJ2-7): GAGVSQSPSNKVTEKGKDVELRCDPISGHTALYWYRQSLGQGLEFLIYFQGNSAPDKSGLPSDRFSAERTGGSVSTLTIQRTQQEDSAVYLCASSLTLYEQYFGPGTRLTVT.

The table lists this clone with a few counts. V and J are TRBV5-1 and TRBJ2-7; TRBD2 is a possible D gene (6 bases). The CDR3 sequence is 13 residues long. Germline V gene data show CDR1 as SGHRS and CDR2 as YFSETQ. V shed 0 bases and J shed 6 bases, with 10 bases lying between them. Here the CDR3 DNA reads TGCGCCAGCAGCTTGGGGACTACTACCGAGCAGTACTTC. It yields the protein CASSLGTTTEQYF.

The chain carries TRBV19 and TRBJ2-1; TRBD2 agrees at 11 bases. The CDR3 runs 14 residues. In germline, CDR1 is LNHDA, CDR2 SQIVND (reference sequence). The ends lost 3 bases at V and 5 bases at J; junction bases unmatched: 0. CDR3 region: CASSMGLADNEQFF. In DNA form, the CDR3 reads TGTGCCAGTAGTATGGGACTAGCGGACAATGAGCAGTTCTTC.

This chain connects TRBV14 to TRBJ2-7; TRBD2 agrees at 7 bases. Germline V gene sequence: CDR1 SGHDN, CDR2 FVKESK. The CDR3 is made up of 18 amino acids. Trimming took 1 base from V and 1 from J; bases not matched to a gene: 13. CDR3 in amino acids: CASSQALSAGLRSYEQYF. DNA for the CDR3: TGTGCCAGCAGCCAAGCCCTGTCGGCGGGACTAAGGTCCTACGAGCAGTACTTC.

The rearrangement uses TRBV25-1 and TRBJ1-4; tentatively, D is TRBD1 (6 bases). The V gene lost 8 bases and the J gene lost 14 bases, with 18 bases spanning the gap. This CDR3 is 12 amino acids long. CDR1 and CDR2 (germline): MGHDK, SYGVNS. The CDR3 DNA sequence: TGTGCCAGCGAGAAAAGGGGGAATCGGCTGTTTTTT. Translated: CASEKRGNRLFF.

The V call is TRBV7-2, the J call TRBJ1-1; D gene ambiguous. The CDR3 length is 14 residues. The germline V gene encodes CDR1 SGHTA and CDR2 FQGNSA. Trimming cost V 3 bases and J 1 base, with 9 bases left between them. The CDR3 nucleotides are TGTGCCAGCAGCTTGTTAACAGCGAACACTGAAGCTTTCTTT. This sequence encodes CASSLLTANTEAFF. Together with reference TRBV7-2 and TRBJ1-1, the CDR3 gives the full variable domain: GAGVSQSPSNKVTEKGKDVELRCDPISGHTALYWYRQSLGQGLEFLIYFQGNSAPDKSGLPSDRFSAERTGGSVSTLTIQRTQQEDSAVYLCASSLLTANTEAFFGQGTRLTVV.

This sequence joins TRBV19 and TRBJ2-2; 9 bases map to TRBD1. Trimming cost V 5 bases and J 6 bases; bases outside gene matches: 4. The CDR3 has 14 amino acids. Germline V lookup: CDR1 LNHDA, CDR2 SQIVND (reference sequence). DNA for the CDR3: TGTGCCAGTAGTTGGACAGGGGACCCCGGGGAGCTGTTTTTT. Encoded protein: CASSWTGDPGELFF.

The chain uses TRBV10-3 and TRBJ2-1, with 9 bases fitting TRBD2. CDR3 length equals 15 residues. The germline V gene encodes CDR1 ENHRY and CDR2 SYGVKD. V trimming: 8 bases; J trimming: 4 bases; junction bases outside the gene matches: 9. CDR3 coding DNA: TGTGCCATCGGGGCTTCGGCGGGAGGGTACAATGAGCAGTTCTTC. It yields the protein CAIGASAGGYNEQFF.

The gene calls are TRBV29-1 and TRBJ1-4; D is undetermined. Germline values: CDR1 SQVTM, CDR2 ANQGSEA. The CDR3 is 13 amino acids. With 7 bases removed from V and 0 bases from J, the gap between germline ends came to 9 bases. This CDR3 reads CSAREATNEKLFF. CDR3 bases: TGCAGCGCCCGGGAGGCAACTAATGAAAAACTGTTTTTT.